The 10 T cell receptor beta chains reported below all come from one sample, sequenced in a study of cytomegalovirus exposure and HLA in healthy donors. Amplification used 60 Vbeta primers and 13 Jbeta primers. Assay used: immunoSEQ multiplex PCR; TCRdb lists only in-frame clones, some missing. The sample includes under 200,000 clones, roughly 75% seen only once; the top ten take around 4.7%. Sequencing used PBMCs. The receptors derive from a male donor in good health and CMV-seronegative.

Concerning this clone: Sequence at one end of the junction differs from germline and may be a read error. The chain employs TRBV6-5 and TRBJ1-3, with TRBD1 matching over 7 bases. Germline CDR1 and CDR2: MNHEY and SVGAGI. The CDR3 has 14 residues. Here the CDR3 reads CDSSYSGQGNTIYF. The CDR3 bases are TGTGACAGCAGTTACTCGGGACAGGGAAACACCATATATTTT.

The chain couples TRBV9 to TRBJ1-3; D is uncertain. V was clipped by 4 bases and J by 4 bases, with 12 bases between them. CDR1 is SGDLS, CDR2 YYNGEE, per germline. The CDR3 is made up of 14 amino acids. The DNA of the CDR3 is TGTGCCAGCAGCCTCGGAGGCACAGGAAACACCATATATTTT. Protein: CASSLGGTGNTIYF.

The rearrangement joins TRBV30 to TRBJ2-2; 7 bases fit TRBD1. Germline V gene lookup returns CDR1 GTSNPN and CDR2 SVGIG (reference sequence). Losses at the gene ends were 5 bases for V and 3 bases for J; bases not matched to a gene: 9. The CDR3 runs 15 residues. The CDR3 DNA sequence: TGTGCCTGGGTTGCCGGGACAGCGGACACCGGGGAGCTGTTTTTT. Protein product: CAWVAGTADTGELFF.

The chain links TRBV5-4 to TRBJ1-4; 9 bases agree with TRBD1. V shed 9 bases, J shed 2 bases, and the junction held 11 bases outside the gene matches. Germline CDR1 SGHNT, CDR2 YYREEE (reference sequence). There are 16 residues in the CDR3. As DNA, the CDR3 is TGTGCCATTTGTCGGGACAGGGCTTGGACTAATGAAAAACTGTTTTTT. It yields the protein CAICRDRAWTNEKLFF.

The rearrangement uses TRBV7-2 and TRBJ1-5; the match to TRBD1 covers 7 bases. J lost 1 base, V lost 2 bases, and 5 bases had no gene match. From germline, CDR1 is SGHTA and CDR2 FQGNSA. There are 16 residues in the CDR3. The CDR3 sequence: CASSLLPRGSNQPQHF. As DNA, the CDR3 is TGTGCCAGCAGCTTACTCCCCAGGGGGAGCAATCAGCCCCAGCATTTT.

In its sample, this clone was seen once. The V and J genes are TRBV7-9 and TRBJ1-2; D is undetermined. CDR1 and CDR2 from the germline V gene are SEHNR and FQNEAQ (reference sequence). CDR3 size: 13 residues. Deletions cut 6 bases from V and 3 bases from J, with 11 bases between. The CDR3 DNA follows: TGTGCCAGCAGACCTACCCCGGACTATGGCTACACCTTC. This gives the protein CASRPTPDYGYTF.

The V call is TRBV6-4, the J call TRBJ1-1, with D hard to call. CDR1 is MRHNA and CDR2 is SNTAGT in the germline V gene. Trimming removed 4 bases at V and 1 base at J, with 7 bases between. The CDR3 runs to 13 residues. CDR3 nucleotide sequence: TGTGCCAGCAGTGTACATTGGAACACTGAAGCTTTCTTT. Translated: CASSVHWNTEAFF.

This chain connects TRBV14 to TRBJ2-5; 8 bases align to TRBD1. Germline loops: CDR1 SGHDN, CDR2 FVKESK. Trimming removed 2 bases from V and 5 bases from J; junction bases left unmatched: 4. The CDR3 sequence is 14 residues long. The CDR3 sequence is CASSQLDRDETQYF. CDR3 nucleotide sequence: TGTGCCAGCAGCCAACTGGACAGGGACGAGACCCAGTACTTC.

The chain recombines TRBV30 with TRBJ2-5, with D unclear. Germline V CDR1 and CDR2: GTSNPN, SVGIG (reference sequence). The CDR3 has 12 residues. Trimming took 5 bases from V and 4 from J, leaving 11 bases between them. This CDR3 is CAWDSVGETQYF. In DNA, the CDR3 is TGTGCCTGGGACTCGGTCGGAGAGACCCAGTACTTC.

J is TRBJ2-3 and V is TRBV27; D unclear. Germline V lookup: CDR1 MNHEY, CDR2 SMNVEV (reference sequence). The V end was cut by 2 bases, the J end by 4 bases, with 10 bases between. The CDR3 totals 14 residues. The CDR3 region has the DNA TGTGCCAGCAGTTTAATCGGTGTAGCAGATACGCAGTATTTT. Residues: CASSLIGVADTQYF.